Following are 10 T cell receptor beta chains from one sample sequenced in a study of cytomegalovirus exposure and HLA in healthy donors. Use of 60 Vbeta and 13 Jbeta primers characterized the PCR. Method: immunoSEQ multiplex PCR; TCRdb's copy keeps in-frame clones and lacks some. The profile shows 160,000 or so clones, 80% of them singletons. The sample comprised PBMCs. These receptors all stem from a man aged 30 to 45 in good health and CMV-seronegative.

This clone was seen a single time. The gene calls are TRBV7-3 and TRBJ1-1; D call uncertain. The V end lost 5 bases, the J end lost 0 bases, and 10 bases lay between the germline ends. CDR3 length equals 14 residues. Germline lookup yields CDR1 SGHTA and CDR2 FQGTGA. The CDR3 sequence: CASSPPNMNTEAFF. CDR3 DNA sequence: TGTGCCAGCAGCCCACCGAACATGAACACTGAAGCTTTCTTT.

The CDR3 DNA follows: TGTGCCAGCAGTCCCGGGACAGGGGAGGGTGAAAAACTGTTTTTT. It translates to CASSPGTGEGEKLFF. The rearrangement links TRBV6-1 to TRBJ1-4, with TRBD1 matching 10 bases. Germline V gene sequence: CDR1 MNHNS, CDR2 SASEGT. The CDR3 runs 15 residues. The J segment lost 7 bases and the V segment lost 5 bases, leaving 7 bases of the junction unmatched.

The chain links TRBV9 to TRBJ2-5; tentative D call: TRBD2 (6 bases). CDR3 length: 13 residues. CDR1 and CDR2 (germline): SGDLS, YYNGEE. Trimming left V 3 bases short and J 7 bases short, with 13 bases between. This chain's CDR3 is CASSGGGFATQYF. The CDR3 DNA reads TGTGCCAGCAGCGGAGGAGGGTTCGCGACCCAGTACTTC.

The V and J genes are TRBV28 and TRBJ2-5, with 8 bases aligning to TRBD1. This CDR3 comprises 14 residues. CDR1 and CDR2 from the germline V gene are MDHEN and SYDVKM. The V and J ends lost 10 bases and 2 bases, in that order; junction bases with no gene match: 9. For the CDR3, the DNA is TGTGCCACCCTTCGGGACAGGTCACAAGAGACCCAGTACTTC. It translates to CATLRDRSQETQYF.

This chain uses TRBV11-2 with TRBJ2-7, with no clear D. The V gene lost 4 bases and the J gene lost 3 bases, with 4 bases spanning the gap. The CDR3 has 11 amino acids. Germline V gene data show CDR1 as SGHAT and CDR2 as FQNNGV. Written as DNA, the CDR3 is TGTGCCAGCAGCTCAATCTACGAGCAGTACTTC. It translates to CASSSIYEQYF.

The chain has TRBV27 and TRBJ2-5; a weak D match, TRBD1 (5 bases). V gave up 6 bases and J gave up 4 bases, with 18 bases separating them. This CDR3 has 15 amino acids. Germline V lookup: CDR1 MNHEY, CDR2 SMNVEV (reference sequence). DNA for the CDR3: TGTGCCAGCAGCAACCCTCGGACCCAGGGAGAGACCCAGTACTTC. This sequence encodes CASSNPRTQGETQYF.

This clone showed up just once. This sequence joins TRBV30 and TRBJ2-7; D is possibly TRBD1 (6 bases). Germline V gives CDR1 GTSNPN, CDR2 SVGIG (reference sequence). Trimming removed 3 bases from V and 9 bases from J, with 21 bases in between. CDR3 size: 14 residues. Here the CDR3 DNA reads TGTGCCTGGAGGACCCACGACAGGCGCCGTGGGCAGTACTTC. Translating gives CAWRTHDRRRGQYF.

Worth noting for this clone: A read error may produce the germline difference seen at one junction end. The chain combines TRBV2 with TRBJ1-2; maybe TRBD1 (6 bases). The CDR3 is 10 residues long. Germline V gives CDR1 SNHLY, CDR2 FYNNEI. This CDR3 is CASRSDRPVF. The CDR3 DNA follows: TGTGCCAGCAGATCTGACAGGCCTGTCTTC.

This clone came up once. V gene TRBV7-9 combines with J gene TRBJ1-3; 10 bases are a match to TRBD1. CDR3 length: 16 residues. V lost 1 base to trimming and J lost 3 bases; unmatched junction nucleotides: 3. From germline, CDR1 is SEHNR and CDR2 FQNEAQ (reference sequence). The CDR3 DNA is TGTGCCAGCAGCTTAGGGGGACAGGGGTTTGGAAACACCATATATTTT. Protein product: CASSLGGQGFGNTIYF.

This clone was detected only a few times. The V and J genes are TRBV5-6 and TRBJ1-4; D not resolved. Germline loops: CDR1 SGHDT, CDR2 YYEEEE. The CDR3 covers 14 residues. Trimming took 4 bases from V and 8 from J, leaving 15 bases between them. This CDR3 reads CASSLGGLREKLFF. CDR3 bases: TGTGCCAGCAGCCTAGGCGGACTTCGGGAAAAACTGTTTTTT.